One and the same sample provided the 18 T cell receptor beta chains below, sequenced in a study of technical replicates of blood from several donors. Assay: immunoSEQ multiplex PCR; the TCRdb copy retains only in-frame clones and omits some. In the table there are around 63,000 clones, 98% of which are singletons. The sequencing sample was made of T cells isolated from PBMCs. The receptors here all came from a human donor in good health.

V gene TRBV7-6 combines with J gene TRBJ1-1; weak D call: TRBD1 (5 bases). The CDR3 is 15 amino acids. The germline V and J ends were trimmed by 6 bases and 5 bases, with 19 bases remaining between them. The germline gives CDR1 SGHVS, CDR2 FNYEAQ. CDR3 region: CASSRIGGARTEAFF. DNA of the CDR3: TGTGCCAGCAGTCGTATCGGAGGGGCGAGGACTGAAGCTTTCTTT.

The chain couples TRBV27 to TRBJ2-1; unclear D gene. With 5 bases removed from V and 0 bases from J, the gap between germline ends came to 14 bases. Germline V gives CDR1 MNHEY, CDR2 SMNVEV (reference sequence). The CDR3 is made up of 16 amino acids. The CDR3 reads CASSPTPSLSYNEQFF. As DNA, the CDR3 is TGTGCCAGCAGTCCGACTCCATCCCTCTCCTACAATGAGCAGTTCTTC.

The J gene is TRBJ1-1, the V gene TRBV6-6; D uncertain. Germline CDR1 and CDR2: MNHNY and SVGAGI (reference sequence). The V end lost 5 bases, the J end lost 6 bases, and 10 bases lay between the germline ends. There are 12 residues in the CDR3. The CDR3 sequence: CASSHQTAEAFF. CDR3 bases: TGTGCCAGCAGTCATCAAACGGCTGAAGCTTTCTTT.

The chain carries TRBV5-8 and TRBJ2-1, with 10 positions matching TRBD2. In germline, CDR1 is SGHTS, CDR2 YDEGEE. The CDR3 is 15 amino acids. Trimming took 2 bases from V and 5 from J; bases not matched to a gene: 4. The CDR3 spells CASSLPGLAHNEQFF. CDR3 DNA: TGTGCCAGCAGCTTACCGGGACTAGCGCACAATGAGCAGTTCTTC.

The chain uses TRBV6-5 and TRBJ2-1, with TRBD2 matching over 9 bases. This CDR3 has 16 residues. Germline V gene sequence: CDR1 MNHEY, CDR2 SVGAGI. With 1 base clipped from V and 6 bases from J, the junction kept 7 bases outside the gene matches. In DNA form, the CDR3 reads TGTGCCAGCAGTTACTGGGCGGGAGGGTTTGGCAATGAGCAGTTCTTC. Translation: CASSYWAGGFGNEQFF.

The chain has TRBV29-1 and TRBJ2-1; 8 positions agree with TRBD2. CDR1 and CDR2 from the germline V gene are SQVTM and ANQGSEA. V lost 7 bases to trimming and J lost 9 bases; unmatched junction nucleotides: 17. This CDR3 spans 15 amino acids. The CDR3 sequence is CSAPSWGLGGGEQFF. CDR3 DNA sequence: TGCAGCGCCCCCTCTTGGGGACTAGGGGGAGGTGAGCAGTTCTTC.

V usage is TRBV2 and J usage is TRBJ1-1; maybe TRBD1 (6 bases). V was clipped by 10 bases and J by 1 base, with 10 bases between them. This CDR3 is 12 amino acids long. CDR1 is SNHLY, CDR2 FYNNEI, per germline. CDR3 sequence reads: CANRVGNTEAFF. The CDR3 DNA is TGTGCCAACAGGGTCGGGAACACTGAAGCTTTCTTT.

This chain links TRBV14 with TRBJ2-7; D ambiguous. This CDR3 is built from 12 residues. Per the germline V gene, CDR1 is SGHDN and CDR2 is FVKESK. The germline V and J ends were trimmed by 2 bases and 4 bases, with 6 bases remaining between them. The CDR3 DNA is TGTGCCAGCAGCCAAACACGTTACGAGCAGTACTTC. This sequence encodes CASSQTRYEQYF.

The chain is built from TRBV4-1 and TRBJ2-1; a possible D gene is TRBD2 (6 bases). In germline, CDR1 is MGHRA, CDR2 YSYEKL. Trimming took off 3 bases at V and 0 bases at J, with 15 bases between the two ends. CDR3 length: 17 residues. CDR3 sequence reads: CASSQWGLRDSYNEQFF. In DNA, the CDR3 is TGCGCCAGCAGCCAGTGGGGACTCCGAGACTCCTACAATGAGCAGTTCTTC.

This clone was seen only once. The rearrangement uses TRBV6-6 and TRBJ1-5; possibly TRBD1 for D (5 bases). CDR3 size: 14 residues. V gave up 5 bases and J gave up 2 bases, with 10 bases separating them. Germline lookup yields CDR1 MNHNY and CDR2 SVGAGI (reference sequence). CDR3 region: CASSVAGGNQPQHF. The CDR3 DNA sequence: TGTGCCAGCAGTGTAGCGGGGGGCAATCAGCCCCAGCATTTT.

This sequence joins TRBV11-2 and TRBJ2-5, with TRBD1 matching 7 bases. Trimming took 4 bases from V and 5 from J; bases not matched to a gene: 10. The length of the CDR3 is 15 residues. From germline, CDR1 is SGHAT and CDR2 FQNNGV. The CDR3 spells CASSSSGQTWETQYF. Written as DNA, the CDR3 is TGTGCCAGCAGCTCATCGGGACAGACGTGGGAGACCCAGTACTTC.

The chain has TRBV19 and TRBJ1-2; 11 bases line up with TRBD1. Germline trimming cut 10 bases from V and 0 bases from J; bases unmatched to any gene: 10. Germline V gene data show CDR1 as LNHDA and CDR2 as SQIVND (reference sequence). The CDR3 is made up of 16 amino acids. CDR3 sequence: CATLRTGGYSNYGYTF. DNA for the CDR3: TGTGCCACCCTAAGGACAGGGGGCTATTCTAACTATGGCTACACCTTC. Variable domain in full (rest from reference TRBV19 and TRBJ1-2): DGGITQSPKYLFRKEGQNVTLSCEQNLNHDAMYWYRQDPGQGLRLIYYSQIVNDFQKGDIAEGYSVSREKKESFPLTVTSAQKNPTAFYLCATLRTGGYSNYGYTFGSGTRLTVV.

V is TRBV14 and J is TRBJ2-2; D remains unclear. The V and J ends lost 7 bases and 4 bases respectively, with 10 bases between them. This CDR3 spans 13 amino acids. The V gene's germline CDR1 is SGHDN and CDR2 FVKESK. This chain's CDR3 is CASTALVTGELFF. CDR3 in DNA: TGTGCCAGCACTGCTTTAGTCACCGGGGAGCTGTTTTTT.

This chain uses TRBV11-2 with TRBJ2-7, with 9 bases aligning to TRBD2. Germline assignment: CDR1 SGHAT and CDR2 FQNNGV. After removal of 0 bases from V and 5 bases from J, the junction contained 5 bases not matched to a gene. The CDR3 is 15 amino acids. The CDR3 coding sequence is TGTGCCAGCAGCTTAGAGCTAGCGGGAAGGGACGAGCAGTACTTC. Translating it yields CASSLELAGRDEQYF.

J is TRBJ1-6 and V is TRBV5-1; unclear D gene. Deletions cut 5 bases from V and 8 bases from J, with 14 bases between. The CDR3 runs 14 residues. The germline V gene encodes CDR1 SGHRS and CDR2 YFSETQ. CDR3 region: CASSMGGNDSPLHF. As DNA, the CDR3 is TGCGCCAGCAGTATGGGAGGGAATGATTCACCCCTCCACTTT.

The V and J genes are TRBV2 and TRBJ2-7; D may be TRBD1 (5 bases). CDR1 is SNHLY and CDR2 is FYNNEI in the germline V gene. Trimming removed 0 bases at V and 2 bases at J, with 11 bases between. This CDR3 comprises 15 residues. CDR3 protein: CASSEAWGNAYEQYF. The CDR3 DNA reads as TGTGCCAGCAGTGAAGCGTGGGGCAATGCCTACGAGCAGTACTTC.

The V call is TRBV23-1, the J call TRBJ1-5, with 9 bases lining up with TRBD1. Being an ORF, TRBV23-1 has a function that is uncertain. V trimming: 6 bases; J trimming: 4 bases; junction bases outside the gene matches: 4. The CDR3 runs to 14 residues. CDR3 sequence (DNA): TGCGCCAGCAGCCGGGGGACAGGGAATCAGCCCCAGCATTTT. Translated, it gives CASSRGTGNQPQHF.

The chain combines TRBV11-2 with TRBJ2-7; D remains ambiguous. Germline CDR1 and CDR2: SGHAT and FQNNGV. V lost 1 base, J lost 4 bases, and 8 bases lay in between. CDR3 length: 13 amino acids. The CDR3 loop reads CASSLGRVYEQYF. The CDR3, as DNA: TGTGCCAGCAGCTTAGGCCGAGTATACGAGCAGTACTTC.